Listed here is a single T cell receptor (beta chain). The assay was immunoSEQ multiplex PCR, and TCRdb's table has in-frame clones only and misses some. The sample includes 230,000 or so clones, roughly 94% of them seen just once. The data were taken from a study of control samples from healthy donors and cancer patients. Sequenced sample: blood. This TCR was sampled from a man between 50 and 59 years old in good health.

The CDR3 protein is CASSPIDEKLFF. The CDR3 DNA reads as TGTGCCAGCAGTCCGATTGATGAAAAACTGTTTTTT. The chain combines TRBV28 with TRBJ1-4; D unresolved. Trimming removed 5 bases at V and 6 bases at J, with 7 bases between. This CDR3 comprises 12 residues. CDR1 and CDR2 from the germline V gene are MDHEN and SYDVKM.